The 5 T cell receptor beta chains below all came from one sample that was sequenced in a study of T cells after yellow fever vaccination. MiXCR, run by TCRdb on the 5' RACE reads, gives a single entry per CDR3 protein. In the table there are about 580,000 distinct CDR3 sequences, about a sixth of which are singletons. The sample in question was PBMCs, obtained about 5 days after the first yellow fever vaccination. Source of these receptors: a man aged 18 to 30 who received the YFV17D yellow fever vaccine.

In its sample, this clonotype was seen a few times. This sequence joins TRBV21-1 and TRBJ2-7; the table's D call, TRBD1, was not checked against the DNA. TRBV21-1 is classified as a pseudogene. The CDR3 consists of 19 residues. The CDR3 sequence: CASSTMWGTVQSGLYEQYV. CDR3 nucleotides: TGTGCCAGCAGCACAATGTGGGGGACGGTCCAGTCAGGGCTCTACGAGCAGTACGTC.

The V call is TRBV5-1, the J call TRBJ1-3; D is ambiguous. Deletions cut 0 bases from V and 2 bases from J, with 12 bases between. The germline V gene encodes CDR1 SGHRS and CDR2 YFSETQ. CDR3 length: 16 residues. Here the CDR3 DNA reads TGCGCCAGCAGCTTGGCCGAGGGAGGGACTGGAAACACCATATATTTT. Its translation is CASSLAEGGTGNTIYF.

This clonotype was counted a few times. V usage is TRBV7-2 and J usage is TRBJ1-2, with 9 nucleotides matching TRBD1. V was pared by 5 bases and J by 5 bases, with 6 bases of the junction left unmatched. Germline CDR1 SGHTA, CDR2 FQGNSA. This CDR3 comprises 14 residues. DNA of the CDR3: TGTGCCAGCAGCCCCTCCGGACAGGGGTATGGCTACACCTTC. As protein: CASSPSGQGYGYTF.

The V and J genes are TRBV29-1 and TRBJ2-1; the match to TRBD2 covers 10 bases. From germline, CDR1 is SQVTM and CDR2 ANQGSEA. With 4 bases clipped from V and 6 bases from J, the junction kept 3 bases outside the gene matches. The CDR3 contains 13 residues. The CDR3 is CSVVLAGTNEQFF. For the CDR3, the DNA is TGCAGCGTTGTACTAGCGGGGACCAATGAGCAGTTCTTC.

This clonotype was seen a few times. The chain couples TRBV12-3 or TRBV12-4 to TRBJ1-1; 8 nucleotides agree with TRBD1. This CDR3 contains 15 residues. Trimming at V came to 5 bases and at J to 0 bases, leaving 5 bases not matched to a gene. The CDR3, as DNA: TGTGCCAGCAGTAACGACAGGGGCCTGAACACTGAAGCTTTCTTT. The encoded protein is CASSNDRGLNTEAFF.